This T cell receptor beta chain was sequenced for a study of blood T cell repertoires in COVID-19. Looking at the study overall: The United States, Italy and Spain were the sources of the acute and convalescent COVID-19 samples. Sample material is recorded as cDNA or gDNA derived from T cells, B-cell-depleted T cells, or PBMCs.

Methods used by the authors: Quantification of nucleated cells was approximated via reference gene primer amplification. Profiling relied on immunoSEQ multiplex PCR, and the TCRdb table lists in-frame clones only, not all of them. That table furnishes V, J and clone size, whereas the DNA furnished D and trimming. The profile shows 70,000 to 95,000 clones, roughly 90% of them singletons. Trimming pared 2 bases from V and 2 bases from J, leaving 18 bases between. The CDR3 is 17 residues long. Germline values: CDR1 MNHEY, CDR2 SVGEGT. The source of this sequence is a human donor with active COVID-19. The donor label of this sample is uncertain. The chain couples TRBV6-2 or TRBV6-3 to TRBJ2-5; no reliable D call. The sample consisted of peripheral blood. For the CDR3, the DNA is TGTGCCAGCAGTTACCCCAAAGTGATCACGGTTCAAGAGACCCAGTACTTC. This codes for CASSYPKVITVQETQYF.